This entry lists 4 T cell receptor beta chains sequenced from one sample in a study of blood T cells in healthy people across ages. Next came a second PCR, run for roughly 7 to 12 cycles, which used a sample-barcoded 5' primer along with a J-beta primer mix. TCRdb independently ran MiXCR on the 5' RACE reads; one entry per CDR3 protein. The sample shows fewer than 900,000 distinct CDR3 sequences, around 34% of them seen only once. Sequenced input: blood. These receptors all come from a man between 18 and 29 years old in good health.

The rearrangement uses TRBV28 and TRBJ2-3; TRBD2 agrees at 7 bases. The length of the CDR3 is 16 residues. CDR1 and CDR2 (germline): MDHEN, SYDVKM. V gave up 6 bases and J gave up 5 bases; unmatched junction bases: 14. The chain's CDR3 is CASSEQSGKVRDTQYF. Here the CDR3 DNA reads TGTGCCAGCAGCGAACAGAGCGGGAAGGTTAGAGATACGCAGTATTTT.

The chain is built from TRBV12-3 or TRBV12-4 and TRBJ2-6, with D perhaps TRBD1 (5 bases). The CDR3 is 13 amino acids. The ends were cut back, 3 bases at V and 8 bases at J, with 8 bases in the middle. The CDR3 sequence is CASSLAGPNVLTF. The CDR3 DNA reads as TGTGCCAGCAGTTTGGCAGGGCCCAACGTCCTGACTTTC.

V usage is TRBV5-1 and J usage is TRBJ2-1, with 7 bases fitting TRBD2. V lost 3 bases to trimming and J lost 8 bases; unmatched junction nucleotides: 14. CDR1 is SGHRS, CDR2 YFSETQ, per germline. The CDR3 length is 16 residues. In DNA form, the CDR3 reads TGCGCCAGCAGCTGGACGACTAGCCGGGTAGTAGATGAGCAGTTCTTC. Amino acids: CASSWTTSRVVDEQFF.

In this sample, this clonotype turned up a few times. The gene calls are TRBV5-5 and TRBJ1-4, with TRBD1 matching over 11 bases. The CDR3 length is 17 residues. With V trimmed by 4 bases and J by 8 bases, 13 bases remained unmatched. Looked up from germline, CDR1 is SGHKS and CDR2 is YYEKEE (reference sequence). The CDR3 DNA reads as TGTGCCAGCAGCGGGGGTCTTGTGGGACAGGGGGGCGAAAAACTGTTTTTT. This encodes CASSGGLVGQGGEKLFF.